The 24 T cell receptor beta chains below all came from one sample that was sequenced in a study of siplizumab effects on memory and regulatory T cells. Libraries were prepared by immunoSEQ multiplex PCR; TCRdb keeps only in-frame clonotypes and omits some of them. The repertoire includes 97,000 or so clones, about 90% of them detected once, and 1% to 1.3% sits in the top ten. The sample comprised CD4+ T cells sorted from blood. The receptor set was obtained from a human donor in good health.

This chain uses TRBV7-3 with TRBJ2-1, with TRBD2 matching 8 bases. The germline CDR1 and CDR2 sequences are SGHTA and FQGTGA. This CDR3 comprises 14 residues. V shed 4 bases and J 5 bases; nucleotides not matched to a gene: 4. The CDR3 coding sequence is TGTGCCAGCAGCTCGACACTAGCGGACAATGAGCAGTTCTTC. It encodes CASSSTLADNEQFF.

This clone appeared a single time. CDR3 nucleotide sequence: TGTGCCAACCACCGGGACAGTGTATCTGAAGCTTTCTTT. This sequence encodes CANHRDSVSEAFF. The V gene is TRBV2, the J gene TRBJ1-1, with 7 positions matching TRBD1. The V gene end was trimmed by 10 bases and the J gene end by 6 bases; junction bases not matched to a gene: 11. The V gene's germline CDR1 is SNHLY and CDR2 FYNNEI. The CDR3 consists of 13 residues.

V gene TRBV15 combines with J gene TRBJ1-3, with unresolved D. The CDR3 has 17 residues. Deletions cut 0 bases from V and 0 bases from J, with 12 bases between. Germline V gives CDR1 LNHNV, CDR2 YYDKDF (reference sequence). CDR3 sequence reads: CATSRDTGLYSGNTIYF. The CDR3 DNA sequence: TGTGCCACCAGCAGAGATACCGGACTGTACTCTGGAAACACCATATATTTT.

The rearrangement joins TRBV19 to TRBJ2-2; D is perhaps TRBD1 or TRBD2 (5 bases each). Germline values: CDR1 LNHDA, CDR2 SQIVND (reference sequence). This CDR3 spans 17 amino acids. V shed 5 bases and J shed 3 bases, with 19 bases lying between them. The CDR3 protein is CASSLNRDPIYTGELFF. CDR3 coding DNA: TGTGCCAGTAGTTTAAACCGGGACCCCATCTACACCGGGGAGCTGTTTTTT.

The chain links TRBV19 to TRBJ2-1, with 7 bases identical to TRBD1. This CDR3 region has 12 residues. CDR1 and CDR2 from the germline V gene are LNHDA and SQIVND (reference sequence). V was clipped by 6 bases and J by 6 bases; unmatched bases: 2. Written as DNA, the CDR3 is TGTGCCAGTAGGAGACAGGGCAATGAGCAGTTCTTC. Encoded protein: CASRRQGNEQFF. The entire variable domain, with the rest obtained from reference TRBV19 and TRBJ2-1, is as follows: DGGITQSPKYLFRKEGQNVTLSCEQNLNHDAMYWYRQDPGQGLRLIYYSQIVNDFQKGDIAEGYSVSREKKESFPLTVTSAQKNPTAFYLCASRRQGNEQFFGPGTRLTVL.

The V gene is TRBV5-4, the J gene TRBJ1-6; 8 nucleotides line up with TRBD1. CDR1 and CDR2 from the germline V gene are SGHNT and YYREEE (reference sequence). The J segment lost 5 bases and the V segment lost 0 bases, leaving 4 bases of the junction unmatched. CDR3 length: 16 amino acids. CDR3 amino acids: CASSLGRGLDNSPLHF. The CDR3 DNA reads TGTGCCAGCAGCTTGGGCAGGGGGCTGGATAATTCACCCCTCCACTTT.

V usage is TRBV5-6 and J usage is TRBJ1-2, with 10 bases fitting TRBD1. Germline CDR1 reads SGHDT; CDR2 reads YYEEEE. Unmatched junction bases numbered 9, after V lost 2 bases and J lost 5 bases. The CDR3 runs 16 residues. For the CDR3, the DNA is TGTGCCAGCAGCTTTATTGACAGGGGGCGGACATATGGCTACACCTTC. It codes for CASSFIDRGRTYGYTF.

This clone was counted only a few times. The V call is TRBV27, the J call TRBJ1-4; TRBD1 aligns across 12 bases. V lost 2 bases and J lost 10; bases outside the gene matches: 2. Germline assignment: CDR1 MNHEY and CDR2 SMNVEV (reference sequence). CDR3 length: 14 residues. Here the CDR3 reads CASSLGTGGGKLFF. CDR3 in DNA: TGTGCCAGCAGTTTAGGGACAGGGGGCGGAAAACTGTTTTTT. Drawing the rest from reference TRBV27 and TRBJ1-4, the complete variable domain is EAQVTQNPRYLITVTGKKLTVTCSQNMNHEYMSWYRQDPGLGLRQIYYSMNVEVTDKGDVPEGYKVSRKEKRNFPLILESPSPNQTSLYFCASSLGTGGGKLFFGSGTQLSVL.

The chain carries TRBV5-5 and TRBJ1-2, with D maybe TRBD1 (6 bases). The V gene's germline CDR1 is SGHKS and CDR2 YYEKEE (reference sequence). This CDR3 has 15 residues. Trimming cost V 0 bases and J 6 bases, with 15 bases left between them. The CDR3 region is CASSLEDPRQDGYTF. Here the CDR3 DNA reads TGTGCCAGCAGCTTGGAGGATCCTAGACAGGATGGCTACACCTTC. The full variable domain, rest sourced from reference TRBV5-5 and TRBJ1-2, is DAGVTQSPTHLIKTRGQQVTLRCSPISGHKSVSWYQQVLGQGPQFIFQYYEKEERGRGNFPDRFSARQFPNYSSELNVNALLLGDSALYLCASSLEDPRQDGYTFGSGTRLTVV.

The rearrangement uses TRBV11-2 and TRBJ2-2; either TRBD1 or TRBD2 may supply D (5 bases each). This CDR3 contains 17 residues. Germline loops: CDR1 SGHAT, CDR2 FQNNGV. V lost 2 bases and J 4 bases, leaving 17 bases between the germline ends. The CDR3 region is CASSLKFLPGSTGELFF. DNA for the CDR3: TGTGCCAGCAGCTTAAAATTTTTGCCAGGGAGCACCGGGGAGCTGTTTTTT.

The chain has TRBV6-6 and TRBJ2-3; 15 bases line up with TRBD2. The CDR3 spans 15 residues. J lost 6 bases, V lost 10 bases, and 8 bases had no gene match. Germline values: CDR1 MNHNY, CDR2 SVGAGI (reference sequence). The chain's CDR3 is CATRTSGRAGDTQYF. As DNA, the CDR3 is TGTGCCACCAGGACTAGCGGGAGGGCCGGTGATACGCAGTATTTT.

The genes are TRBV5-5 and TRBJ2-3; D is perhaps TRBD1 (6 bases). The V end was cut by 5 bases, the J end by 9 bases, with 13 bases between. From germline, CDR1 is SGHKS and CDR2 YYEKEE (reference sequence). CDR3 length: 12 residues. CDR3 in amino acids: CASRFTGQTQYF. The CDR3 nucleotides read TGTGCCAGCAGATTTACAGGGCAGACGCAGTATTTT.

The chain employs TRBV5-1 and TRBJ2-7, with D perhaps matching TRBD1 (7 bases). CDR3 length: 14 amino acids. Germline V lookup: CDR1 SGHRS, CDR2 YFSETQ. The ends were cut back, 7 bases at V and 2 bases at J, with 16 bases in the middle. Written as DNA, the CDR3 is TGCGCCAGCGCCGCGGGACAGCCCACCTACGAGCAGTACTTC. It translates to CASAAGQPTYEQYF.

DNA of the CDR3: TGCGCCAGCAGCGCCGGACAGGGGGCAGTTGGGGCCAACGTCCTGACTTTC. This codes for CASSAGQGAVGANVLTF. The genes are TRBV5-1 and TRBJ2-6, with 11 bases fitting TRBD1. CDR1 is SGHRS, CDR2 YFSETQ, per germline. The CDR3 totals 17 residues. After removal of 4 bases from V and 3 bases from J, the junction contained 6 bases not matched to a gene.

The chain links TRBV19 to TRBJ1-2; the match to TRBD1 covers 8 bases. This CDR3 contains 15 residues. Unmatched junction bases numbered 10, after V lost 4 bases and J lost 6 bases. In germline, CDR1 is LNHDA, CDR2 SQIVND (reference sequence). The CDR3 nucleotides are TGTGCCAGTAGTACCCGTCCCGGGACAGGCAATGGCTACACCTTC. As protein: CASSTRPGTGNGYTF.

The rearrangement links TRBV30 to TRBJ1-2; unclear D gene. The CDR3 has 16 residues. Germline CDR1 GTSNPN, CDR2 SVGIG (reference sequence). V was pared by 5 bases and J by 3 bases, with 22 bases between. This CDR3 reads CAWGSAAGSNYYGYTF. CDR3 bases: TGTGCCTGGGGGTCCGCTGCGGGTTCGAATTACTATGGCTACACCTTC.

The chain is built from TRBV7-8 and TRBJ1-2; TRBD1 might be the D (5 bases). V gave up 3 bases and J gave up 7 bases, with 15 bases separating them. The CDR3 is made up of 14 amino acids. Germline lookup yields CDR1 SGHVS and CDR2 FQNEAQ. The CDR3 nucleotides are TGTGCCAGCAGCTTGGGGCTCTCCCTCCGTGGCTACACCTTC. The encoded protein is CASSLGLSLRGYTF.

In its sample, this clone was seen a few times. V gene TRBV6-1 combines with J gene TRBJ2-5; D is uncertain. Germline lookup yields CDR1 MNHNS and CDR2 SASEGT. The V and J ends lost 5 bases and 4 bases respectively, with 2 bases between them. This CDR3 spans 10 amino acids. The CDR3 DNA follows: TGTGCCAGCAGTCGAGAGACCCAGTACTTC. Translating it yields CASSRETQYF.

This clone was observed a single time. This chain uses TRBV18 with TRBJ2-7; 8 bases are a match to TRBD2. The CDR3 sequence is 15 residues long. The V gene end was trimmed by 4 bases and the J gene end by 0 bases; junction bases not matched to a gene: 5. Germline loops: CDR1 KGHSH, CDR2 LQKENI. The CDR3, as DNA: TGTGCCAGCTCACAGGGACTAGAGAACTCCTACGAGCAGTACTTC. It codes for CASSQGLENSYEQYF.

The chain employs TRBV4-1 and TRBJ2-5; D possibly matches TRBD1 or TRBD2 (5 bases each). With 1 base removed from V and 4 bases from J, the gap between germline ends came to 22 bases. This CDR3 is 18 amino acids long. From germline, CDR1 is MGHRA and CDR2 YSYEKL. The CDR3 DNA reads TGCGCCAGCAGCCAAGTGGGGGTAGGGTCGTATTCGTCAGAGACCCAGTACTTC. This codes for CASSQVGVGSYSSETQYF.

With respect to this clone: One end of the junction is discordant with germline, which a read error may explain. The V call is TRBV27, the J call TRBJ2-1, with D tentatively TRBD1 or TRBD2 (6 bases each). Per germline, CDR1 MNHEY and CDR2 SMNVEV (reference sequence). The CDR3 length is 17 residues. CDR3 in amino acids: CASSQRGARRSHNEQFF. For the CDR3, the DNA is TGTGCCAGCAGTCAAAGGGGGGCGCGCCGCTCCCACAATGAGCAGTTCTTC.

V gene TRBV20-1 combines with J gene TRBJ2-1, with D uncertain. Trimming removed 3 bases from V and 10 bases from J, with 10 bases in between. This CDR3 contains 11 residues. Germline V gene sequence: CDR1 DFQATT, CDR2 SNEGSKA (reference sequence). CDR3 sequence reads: CSARSQAEQFF. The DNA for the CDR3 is TGCAGTGCTAGGAGCCAGGCGGAGCAGTTCTTC.

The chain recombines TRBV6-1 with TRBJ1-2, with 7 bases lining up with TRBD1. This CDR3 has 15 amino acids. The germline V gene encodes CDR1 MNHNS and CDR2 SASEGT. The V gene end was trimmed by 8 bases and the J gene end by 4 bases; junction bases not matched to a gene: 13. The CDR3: CASRPGTAHGYGYTF. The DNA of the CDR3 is TGTGCCAGCCGACCGGGGACAGCGCACGGCTATGGCTACACCTTC.

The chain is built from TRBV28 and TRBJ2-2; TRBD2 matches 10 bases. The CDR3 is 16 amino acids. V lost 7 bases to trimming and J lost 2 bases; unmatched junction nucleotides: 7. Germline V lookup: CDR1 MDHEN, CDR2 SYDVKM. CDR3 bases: TGTGCCAGCACCCCCCTAGCGGGAGCTAACACCGGGGAGCTGTTTTTT. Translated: CASTPLAGANTGELFF.